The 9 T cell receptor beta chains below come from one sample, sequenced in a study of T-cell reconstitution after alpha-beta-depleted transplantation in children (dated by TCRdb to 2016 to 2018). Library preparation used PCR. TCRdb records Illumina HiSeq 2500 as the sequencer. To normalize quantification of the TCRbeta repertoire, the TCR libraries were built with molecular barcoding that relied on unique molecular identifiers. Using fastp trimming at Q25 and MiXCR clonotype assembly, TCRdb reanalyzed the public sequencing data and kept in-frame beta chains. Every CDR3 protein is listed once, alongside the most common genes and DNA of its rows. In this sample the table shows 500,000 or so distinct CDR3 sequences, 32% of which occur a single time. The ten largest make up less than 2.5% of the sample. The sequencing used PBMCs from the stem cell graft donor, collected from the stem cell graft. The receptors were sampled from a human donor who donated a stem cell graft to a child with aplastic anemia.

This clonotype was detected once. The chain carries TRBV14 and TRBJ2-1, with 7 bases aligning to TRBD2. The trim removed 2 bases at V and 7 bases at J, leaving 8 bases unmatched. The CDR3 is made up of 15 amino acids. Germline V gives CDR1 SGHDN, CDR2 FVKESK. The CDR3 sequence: CASSQLAETSNEQFF. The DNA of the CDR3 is TGTGCCAGCAGCCAACTAGCGGAAACCAGTAATGAGCAGTTCTTC. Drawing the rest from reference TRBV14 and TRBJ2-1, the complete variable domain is EAGVTQFPSHSVIEKGQTVTLRCDPISGHDNLYWYRRVMGKEIKFLLHFVKESKQDESGMPNNRFLAERTGGTYSTLKVQPAELEDSGVYFCASSQLAETSNEQFFGPGTRLTVL.

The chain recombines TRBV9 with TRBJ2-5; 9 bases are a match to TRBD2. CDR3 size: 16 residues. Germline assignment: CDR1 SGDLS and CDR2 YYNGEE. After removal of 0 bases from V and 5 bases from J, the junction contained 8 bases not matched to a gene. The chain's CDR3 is CASSVGNSGSTETQYF. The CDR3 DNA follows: TGTGCCAGCAGCGTAGGTAATAGCGGGAGTACGGAGACCCAGTACTTC.

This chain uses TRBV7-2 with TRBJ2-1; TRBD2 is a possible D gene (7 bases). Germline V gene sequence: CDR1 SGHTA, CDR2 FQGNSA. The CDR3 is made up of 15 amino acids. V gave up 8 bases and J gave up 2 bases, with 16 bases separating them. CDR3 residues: CASQEGGGAYNEQFF. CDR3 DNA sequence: TGTGCCAGCCAAGAAGGGGGAGGGGCCTACAATGAGCAGTTCTTC.

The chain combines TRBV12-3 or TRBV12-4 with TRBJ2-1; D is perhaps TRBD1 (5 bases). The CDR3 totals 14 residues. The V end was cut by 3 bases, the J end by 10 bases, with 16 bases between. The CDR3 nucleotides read TGTGCCAGCAGTTTGGAGACAGATACCGCCGAGCAGTTCTTC. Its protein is CASSLETDTAEQFF.

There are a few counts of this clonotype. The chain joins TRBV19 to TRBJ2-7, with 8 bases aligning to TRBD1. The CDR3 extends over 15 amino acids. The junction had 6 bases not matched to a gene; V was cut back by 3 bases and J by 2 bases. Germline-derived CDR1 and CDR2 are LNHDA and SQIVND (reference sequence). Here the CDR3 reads CASSMGTGGTYEQYF. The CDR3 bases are TGTGCCAGTAGTATGGGGACAGGAGGAACCTACGAGCAGTACTTC.

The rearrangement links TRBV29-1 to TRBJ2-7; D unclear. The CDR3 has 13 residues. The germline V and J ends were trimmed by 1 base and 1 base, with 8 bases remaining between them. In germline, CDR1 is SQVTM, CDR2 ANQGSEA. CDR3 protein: CSVEGQNSYEQYF. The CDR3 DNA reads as TGCAGCGTTGAAGGGCAGAATTCCTACGAGCAGTACTTC.

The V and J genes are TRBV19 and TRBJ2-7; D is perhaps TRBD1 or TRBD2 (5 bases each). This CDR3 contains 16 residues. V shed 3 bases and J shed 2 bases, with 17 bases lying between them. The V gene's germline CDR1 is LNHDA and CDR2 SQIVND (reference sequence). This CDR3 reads CASSMGPGMTTYEQYF. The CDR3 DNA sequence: TGTGCCAGTAGTATGGGGCCCGGGATGACGACCTACGAGCAGTACTTC.

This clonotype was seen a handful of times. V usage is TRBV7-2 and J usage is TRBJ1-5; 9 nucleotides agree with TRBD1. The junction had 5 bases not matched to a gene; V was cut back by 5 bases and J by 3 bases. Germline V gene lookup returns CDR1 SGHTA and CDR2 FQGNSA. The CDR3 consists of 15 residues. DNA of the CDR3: TGTGCCAGCAGCGGAGGGACAGGGAACAATCAGCCCCAGCATTTT. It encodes CASSGGTGNNQPQHF.

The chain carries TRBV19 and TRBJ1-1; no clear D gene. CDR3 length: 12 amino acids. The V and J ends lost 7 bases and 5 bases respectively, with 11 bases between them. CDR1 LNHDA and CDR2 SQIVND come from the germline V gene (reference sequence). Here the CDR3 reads CASNGRRTEAFF. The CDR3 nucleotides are TGTGCCAGTAACGGTCGACGGACTGAAGCTTTCTTT.